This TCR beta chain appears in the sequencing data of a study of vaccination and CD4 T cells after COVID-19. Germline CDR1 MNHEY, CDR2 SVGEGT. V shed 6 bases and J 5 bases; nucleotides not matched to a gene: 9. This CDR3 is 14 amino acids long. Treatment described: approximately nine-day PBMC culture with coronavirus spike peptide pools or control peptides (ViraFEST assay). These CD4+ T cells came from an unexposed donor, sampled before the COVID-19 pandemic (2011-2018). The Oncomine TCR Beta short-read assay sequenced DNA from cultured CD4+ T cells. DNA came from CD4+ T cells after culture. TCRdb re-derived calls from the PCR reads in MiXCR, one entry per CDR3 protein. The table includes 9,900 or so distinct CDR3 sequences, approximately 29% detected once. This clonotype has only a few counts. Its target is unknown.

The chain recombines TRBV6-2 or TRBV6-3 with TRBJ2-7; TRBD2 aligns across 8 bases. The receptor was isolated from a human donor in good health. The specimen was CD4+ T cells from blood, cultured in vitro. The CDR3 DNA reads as TGTGCCAGCAGACCCAGCGGGAGAACTGACGAGCAGTACTTC. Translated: CASRPSGRTDEQYF.